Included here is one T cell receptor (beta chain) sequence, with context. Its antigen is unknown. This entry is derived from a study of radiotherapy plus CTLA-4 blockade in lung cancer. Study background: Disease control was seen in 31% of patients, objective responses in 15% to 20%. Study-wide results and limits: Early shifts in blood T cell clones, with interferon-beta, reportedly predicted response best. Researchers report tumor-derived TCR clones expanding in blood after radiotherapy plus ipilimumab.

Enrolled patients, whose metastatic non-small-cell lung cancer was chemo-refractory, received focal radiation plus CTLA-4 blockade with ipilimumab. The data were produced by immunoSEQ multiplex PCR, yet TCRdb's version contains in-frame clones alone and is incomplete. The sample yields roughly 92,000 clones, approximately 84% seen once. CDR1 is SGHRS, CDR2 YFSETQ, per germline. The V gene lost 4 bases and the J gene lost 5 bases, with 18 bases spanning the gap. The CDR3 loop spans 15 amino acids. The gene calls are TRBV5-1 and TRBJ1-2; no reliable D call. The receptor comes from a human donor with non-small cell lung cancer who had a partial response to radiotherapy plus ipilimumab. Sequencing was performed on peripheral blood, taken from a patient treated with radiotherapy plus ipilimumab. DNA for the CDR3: TGCGCCAGCAGCCAAGATGGTGGGCAGAAGTATGGCTACACCTTC. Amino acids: CASSQDGGQKYGYTF.